This TCR beta chain was documented in a study of cytotoxic CD8 clonotypes in ibrutinib-treated CLL. Clones were sequenced by immunoSEQ multiplex PCR, and TCRdb holds only the in-frame ones, with some missing. Of some 300,000 clones listed, 70% to 80% are singletons. Cryopreserved PBMCs were the source of around 2 micrograms of genomic DNA, which went to TCR beta libraries. CDR1 is MDHEN, CDR2 SYDVKM, per germline. With 7 bases removed from V and 4 bases from J, the gap between germline ends came to 20 bases. The CDR3 has 15 residues. The starting material was PBMCs, obtained before ibrutinib treatment. The receptor's source is a human donor with chronic lymphocytic leukemia. The chain is built from TRBV28 and TRBJ2-7; the D gene is possibly TRBD1 (5 bases). The CDR3 sequence: CASKPVLGQGYEQYF. The CDR3 DNA reads TGTGCCAGCAAACCGGTACTGGGTCAGGGTTACGAGCAGTACTTC.